This entry concerns a single T cell receptor beta chain. Its antigen is still unknown. Sorts that each held 300,000 or so cells were run in triplicate for every CD8+ T cell subset. With UMI labels, 5' RACE was used to prepare the TRB cDNA libraries. TCRdb reanalyzed the 5' RACE reads, giving one entry per CDR3 protein sequence and no DNA. The table for this sample gives 55,000 to 75,000 distinct CDR3 sequences. The CDR3 length is 12 residues. Per germline, CDR1 LGHDT and CDR2 YNNKEL (reference sequence). The data originate from a study of CXCR3-negative and CXCR3-positive naive CD8 T cells. Study-wide background: TRB reads totalled about 130 million, about 1.5 +/- 0.3 million per library. Overall study results and limits: Comparably high diversity marked both naive subsets, whereas memory CD8+ cells had much lower diversity. Hydrophobicity was higher for TRB CDR3s found in CXCR3-positive naive cells than in CXCR3-negative naive cells. TRBV-TRBJ usage was alike in naive CXCR3-negative and CXCR3-positive cells but differed in memory cells.

This sequence joins TRBV3-1 and TRBJ1-1. The clonotype comes from a human donor in good health. Some clones in this sample may be carry-over from other donors' samples. The sequenced material came from naive CXCR3+ CD8+ T cells from blood. As for subset: CD45RO-CCR7+CD27+CD95- naive CD8+ T cells expressing CXCR3 (TNR3+). Here the CDR3 reads CASSQGQTEAFF.